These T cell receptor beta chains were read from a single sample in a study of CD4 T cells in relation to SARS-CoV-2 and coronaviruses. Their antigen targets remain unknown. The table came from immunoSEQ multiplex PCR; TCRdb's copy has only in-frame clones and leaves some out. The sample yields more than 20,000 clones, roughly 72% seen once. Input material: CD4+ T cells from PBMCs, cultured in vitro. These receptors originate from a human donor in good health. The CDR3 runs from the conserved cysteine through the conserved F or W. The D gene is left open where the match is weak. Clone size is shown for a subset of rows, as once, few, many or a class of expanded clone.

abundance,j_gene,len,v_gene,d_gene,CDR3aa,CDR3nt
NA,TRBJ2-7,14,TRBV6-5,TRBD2,CASRSSGYTYEQYF,TGTGCCAGCAGGTCTAGCGGGTATACCTACGAGCAGTACTTC
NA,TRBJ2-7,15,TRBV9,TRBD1,CASSESADRVHEQYF,TGTGCCAGCAGCGAGTCTGCGGACAGGGTCCACGAGCAGTACTTC
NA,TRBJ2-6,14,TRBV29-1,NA,CSVTAGSGANVLTF,TGCAGCGTAACCGCAGGGTCTGGGGCCAACGTCCTGACTTTC
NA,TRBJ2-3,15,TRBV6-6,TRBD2,CASSYPSGGSDTQYF,TGTGCCAGCAGTTACCCGTCGGGAGGGTCAGATACGCAGTATTTT
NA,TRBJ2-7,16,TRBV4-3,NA,CASSQDSFSSSYEQYF,TGCGCCAGCAGCCAGGACAGTTTTTCTAGTTCCTACGAGCAGTACTTC
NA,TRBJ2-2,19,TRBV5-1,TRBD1,CASSKSGQGGQWDTGELFF,TGCGCCAGCAGCAAATCGGGACAGGGAGGCCAGTGGGACACCGGGGAGCTGTTTTTT
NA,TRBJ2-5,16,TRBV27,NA,CASSLNVPGPGETQYF,TGTGCCAGCAGTTTAAATGTGCCAGGCCCTGGGGAGACCCAGTACTTC
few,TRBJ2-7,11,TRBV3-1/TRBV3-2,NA,CASSQVYEQYF,TGTGCCAGCAGCCAAGTCTACGAGCAGTACTTC
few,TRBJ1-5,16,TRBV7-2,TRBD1,CASSIMDRASGQPQHF,TGTGCCAGCAGCATAATGGACAGGGCTTCGGGTCAGCCCCAGCATTTT
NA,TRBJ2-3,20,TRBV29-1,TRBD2,CSVPPGQGNQLAGVSDTQYF,TGCAGCGTCCCTCCGGGACAGGGAAACCAACTAGCGGGAGTATCAGATACGCAGTATTTT
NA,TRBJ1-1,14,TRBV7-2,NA,CASSSPDRRAEAFF,TGTGCCAGCAGCTCTCCCGACAGGAGGGCTGAAGCTTTCTTT
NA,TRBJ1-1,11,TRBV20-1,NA,CRVDLNTEAFF,TGCAGAGTTGACTTGAACACTGAAGCTTTCTTT
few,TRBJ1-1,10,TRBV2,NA,CASSEWKAFF,TGTGCCAGCAGTGAATGGAAAGCTTTCTTT
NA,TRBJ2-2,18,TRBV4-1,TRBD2,CASSQVAGGLGGAGELFF,TGCGCCAGCAGCCAAGTAGCGGGGGGGCTCGGCGGGGCCGGGGAGCTGTTTTTT
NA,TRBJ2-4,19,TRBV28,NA,CASSFTYGQGSVAKNIQYF,TGTGCCAGCAGTTTTACCTACGGGCAGGGATCGGTAGCCAAAAACATTCAGTACTTC
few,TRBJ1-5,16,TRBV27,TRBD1,CASSPITGVGNQPQHF,TGTGCCAGCAGTCCCATCACAGGGGTTGGCAATCAGCCCCAGCATTTT
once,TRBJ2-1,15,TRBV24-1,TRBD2,CATSPSAGAVNEQFF,TGTGCCACCAGCCCCTCAGCGGGGGCCGTCAATGAGCAGTTCTTC
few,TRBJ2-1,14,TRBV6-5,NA,CASGRLSEANEQFF,TGTGCCAGCGGCCGACTTTCGGAGGCCAATGAGCAGTTCTTC
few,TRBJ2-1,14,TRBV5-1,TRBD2,CASSPGTSFNEQFF,TGCGCCAGCAGCCCCGGGACTAGCTTTAATGAGCAGTTCTTC
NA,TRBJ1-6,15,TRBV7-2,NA,CASSAWAPNNSPLHF,TGTGCCAGCAGCGCCTGGGCCCCAAATAATTCACCCCTCCACTTT
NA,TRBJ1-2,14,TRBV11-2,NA,CASSRNSQSYGYTF,TGTGCCAGCAGCCGAAACTCGCAGTCCTATGGCTACACCTTC
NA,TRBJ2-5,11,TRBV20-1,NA,CSGLIQETQYF,TGCAGTGGGCTGATACAAGAGACCCAGTACTTC
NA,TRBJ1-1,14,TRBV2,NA,CASNLRGGNTEAFF,TGTGCCAGCAACTTACGGGGCGGAAACACTGAAGCTTTCTTT
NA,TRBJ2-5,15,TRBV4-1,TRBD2,CASSQALAKRETQYF,TGCGCCAGCAGCCAAGCACTAGCGAAACGAGAGACCCAGTACTTC
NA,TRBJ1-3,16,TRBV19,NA,CASRDSPSISGNTIYF,TGTGCCAGTAGGGACAGTCCTTCTATCTCTGGAAACACCATATATTTT
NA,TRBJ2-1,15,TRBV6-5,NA,CATVRVLPTGNEQFF,TGTGCCACCGTAAGAGTCCTTCCGACTGGGAATGAGCAGTTCTTC
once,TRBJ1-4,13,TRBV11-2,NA,CASSLVEIGKLFF,TGTGCCAGCAGCCTAGTAGAAATTGGAAAACTGTTTTTT
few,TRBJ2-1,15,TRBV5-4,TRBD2,CASSLGTSGYNEQFF,TGTGCCAGCAGCTTAGGTACTAGCGGCTACAATGAGCAGTTCTTC
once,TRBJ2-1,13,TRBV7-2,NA,CASSPRQYNEQFF,TGTGCCAGCAGCCCCAGACAGTACAATGAGCAGTTCTTC
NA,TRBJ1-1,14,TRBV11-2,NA,CASSFYGGNTEAFF,TGTGCCAGCAGCTTTTATGGGGGGAACACTGAAGCTTTCTTT
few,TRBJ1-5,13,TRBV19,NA,CASSIERNQPQHF,TGTGCCAGTAGTATAGAGCGTAATCAGCCCCAGCATTTT
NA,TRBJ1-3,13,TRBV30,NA,CAWSVGRGNTIYF,TGTGCCTGGAGTGTCGGCAGGGGAAACACCATATATTTT
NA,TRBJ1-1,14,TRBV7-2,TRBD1,CASSLAVRGREAFF,TGTGCCAGCAGCTTAGCGGTCAGGGGGCGTGAAGCTTTCTTT